The 16 T cell receptor beta chains below come from one sample, sequenced in a study of OX40 agonist ivuxolimab in advanced cancers. Produced via immunoSEQ multiplex PCR; TCRdb's table is partial and in-frame only. The sample yields approximately 54,000 clones, more than 70% seen once. This material consisted of CD4+ or CD8+ T cells sorted from blood, taken in a trial of the OX40 agonist ivuxolimab. These TCRs come from an adult with an advanced solid tumor such as melanoma, head and neck, liver or kidney cancer.

The rearrangement links TRBV2 to TRBJ1-5, with D unresolved. Trimming cost V 4 bases and J 6 bases, with 19 bases left between them. Germline CDR1 reads SNHLY; CDR2 reads FYNNEI. The CDR3 contains 16 residues. This CDR3 reads CASSGLVAPAGQPQHF. CDR3 DNA sequence: TGTGCCAGCAGTGGGCTGGTGGCGCCTGCCGGTCAGCCCCAGCATTTT. The variable domain in full, with the rest retrieved from reference TRBV2 and TRBJ1-5, is EPEVTQTPSHQVTQMGQEVILRCVPISNHLYFYWYRQILGQKVEFLVSFYNNEISEKSEIFDDQFSVERPDGSNFTLKIRSTKLEDSAMYFCASSGLVAPAGQPQHFGDGTRLSIL.

This clone was seen a handful of times. The V gene is TRBV28, the J gene TRBJ2-7, with D unclear. With 3 bases removed from V and 0 bases from J, the gap between germline ends came to 6 bases. The CDR3 totals 13 residues. CDR1 is MDHEN, CDR2 SYDVKM, per germline. The CDR3 nucleotides read TGTGCCAGCAGTTTGAGGAGCTCCTACGAGCAGTACTTC. Amino acids: CASSLRSSYEQYF.

The chain is built from TRBV28 and TRBJ2-3; a possible D gene is TRBD1 (6 bases). Germline V gene lookup returns CDR1 MDHEN and CDR2 SYDVKM. This CDR3 has 15 residues. V was trimmed by 3 bases and J by 7 bases, leaving 17 bases between them. The CDR3 spells CASSFQGSRGNTQYF. CDR3 nucleotides: TGTGCCAGCAGTTTTCAGGGGTCGAGGGGAAATACGCAGTATTTT. Full variable domain (remainder filled in from reference TRBV28 and TRBJ2-3): DVKVTQSSRYLVKRTGEKVFLECVQDMDHENMFWYRQDPGLGLRLIYFSYDVKMKEKGDIPEGYSVSREKKERFSLILESASTNQTSMYLCASSFQGSRGNTQYFGPGTRLTVL.

The chain employs TRBV5-1 and TRBJ1-6; 8 bases align to TRBD1. The V gene's germline CDR1 is SGHRS and CDR2 YFSETQ. V shed 3 bases and J 6 bases; nucleotides not matched to a gene: 8. The CDR3 is made up of 16 amino acids. CDR3 protein: CASSSTEGQANSPLHF. The CDR3 DNA sequence: TGCGCCAGCAGCTCCACGGAGGGACAGGCTAATTCACCCCTCCACTTT. Using reference TRBV5-1 and TRBJ1-6 for the parts outside the CDR3, the full variable domain is KAGVTQTPRYLIKTRGQQVTLSCSPISGHRSVSWYQQTPGQGLQFLFEYFSETQRNKGNFPGRFSGRQFSNSRSEMNVSTLELGDSALYLCASSSTEGQANSPLHFGNGTRLTVT.

This clone came up a few times. The J gene is TRBJ1-2, the V gene TRBV19; TRBD1 matches 7 bases. Germline V gene lookup returns CDR1 LNHDA and CDR2 SQIVND (reference sequence). This CDR3 comprises 14 residues. V lost 3 bases to trimming and J lost 8 bases; unmatched junction nucleotides: 9. The CDR3, as DNA: TGTGCCAGTAGTATTGGAGGGGGCGTAGAAGGCTACACCTTC. Protein product: CASSIGGGVEGYTF.

This chain connects TRBV19 to TRBJ2-5; D ambiguous. This CDR3 is 16 amino acids long. CDR1 is LNHDA, CDR2 SQIVND, per germline (reference sequence). The V and J ends lost 1 base and 2 bases respectively, with 14 bases between them. The CDR3 DNA is TGTGCCAGTAGTATAGGTGGCCACGGTGGGCAAGAGACCCAGTACTTC. As protein: CASSIGGHGGQETQYF.

The genes are TRBV6-1 and TRBJ2-3; tentative D call: TRBD2 (6 bases). Germline V gene data show CDR1 as MNHNS and CDR2 as SASEGT. This CDR3 has 12 residues. The CDR3, as DNA: TGTGCAAGCTCGCCAGCGGGAGATACGCAGTATTTT. Protein sequence: CASSPAGDTQYF.

The V gene is TRBV13, the J gene TRBJ2-3; 7 bases map to TRBD1. Unmatched junction bases numbered 1, after V lost 1 base and J lost 0 bases. CDR3 length: 15 amino acids. The germline V gene encodes CDR1 PRHDT and CDR2 FYEKMQ (reference sequence). The chain's CDR3 is CASSLEGASTDTQYF. DNA for the CDR3: TGTGCCAGCAGCTTAGAGGGGGCCAGCACAGATACGCAGTATTTT.

The DNA of the CDR3 is TGTGCCAGCAGCTCCTCCGACAGGGATGGCTACACCTTC. As protein: CASSSSDRDGYTF. This chain uses TRBV7-9 with TRBJ1-2, with 7 bases identical to TRBD1. V lost 4 bases to trimming and J lost 6 bases; unmatched junction nucleotides: 5. Per the germline V gene, CDR1 is SEHNR and CDR2 is FQNEAQ (reference sequence). The CDR3 has 13 residues.

The chain uses TRBV5-6 and TRBJ1-5; D uncertain. Trimming stripped 0 bases from V and 9 bases from J, with 13 bases between. Germline CDR1 and CDR2: SGHDT and YYEEEE. The CDR3 runs to 14 residues. As DNA, the CDR3 is TGTGCCAGCAGCTTGGCCGGACGCCTGAGGCCCCAGCATTTT. Translating gives CASSLAGRLRPQHF.

The chain uses TRBV11-3 and TRBJ2-2, with TRBD2 as a possible D gene (5 bases). Germline assignment: CDR1 SGHNT and CDR2 YENEEA. This CDR3 is built from 14 residues. Trimming shortened V by 3 bases and J by 6 bases, and 11 bases separated the two germline ends. The DNA for the CDR3 is TGTGCCAGCAGCTTTGAGGGAGCGCCCGGGGAGCTGTTTTTT. Its translation: CASSFEGAPGELFF. Supplemented by reference TRBV11-3 and TRBJ2-2, the full variable domain reads EAGVVQSPRYKIIEKKQPVAFWCNPISGHNTLYWYLQNLGQGPELLIRYENEEAVDDSQLPKDRFSAERLKGVDSTLKIQPAELGDSAVYLCASSFEGAPGELFFGEGSRLTVL.

The chain carries TRBV11-3 and TRBJ2-2; D gene uncertain. The CDR3 contains 14 residues. CDR1 is SGHNT, CDR2 YENEEA, per germline. V was pared by 3 bases and J by 5 bases, with 10 bases between. CDR3 nucleotides: TGTGCCAGCAGCTTCAGTAAGGTGACCGGGGAGCTGTTTTTT. Amino acid sequence: CASSFSKVTGELFF.

The V call is TRBV9, the J call TRBJ1-1; D is ambiguous. The V gene's germline CDR1 is SGDLS and CDR2 YYNGEE. The ends were cut back, 4 bases at V and 4 bases at J, with 17 bases in the middle. This CDR3 contains 15 residues. The CDR3 protein is CASSSTSGGATEAFF. The CDR3 bases are TGTGCCAGCAGCTCCACTTCCGGTGGTGCCACTGAAGCTTTCTTT. Supplemented by reference TRBV9 and TRBJ1-1, the full variable domain reads DSGVTQTPKHLITATGQRVTLRCSPRSGDLSVYWYQQSLDQGLQFLIQYYNGEERAKGNILERFSAQQFPDLHSELNLSSLELGDSALYFCASSSTSGGATEAFFGQGTRLTVV.

This chain joins TRBV11-2 and TRBJ2-1; possible D gene TRBD1, 6 bases. Germline V CDR1 and CDR2: SGHAT, FQNNGV. V lost 7 bases and J lost 6, with 22 bases in between. This CDR3 is 16 amino acids long. CDR3 DNA: TGTGCCAGCATACGGACGTGGGGGCCCTTGTCCAATGAGCAGTTCTTC. The encoded protein is CASIRTWGPLSNEQFF.

The chain links TRBV6-5 to TRBJ1-2; TRBD1 matches 7 bases. This CDR3 region has 13 residues. CDR1 and CDR2 from the germline V gene are MNHEY and SVGAGI. J was trimmed by 4 bases and V by 10 bases; bases with no gene match: 9. CDR3 sequence: CAIAGQPGYGYTF. The CDR3 DNA is TGTGCCATCGCGGGACAGCCGGGCTATGGCTACACCTTC.

The chain employs TRBV5-4 and TRBJ2-5; weak D call: TRBD2 (5 bases). V was clipped by 2 bases and J by 5 bases, with 13 bases between them. This CDR3 is built from 14 residues. CDR1 is SGHNT, CDR2 YYREEE, per germline (reference sequence). The CDR3, as DNA: TGTGCCAGCAGCTTCGCCCGGGGTCGGGAGACCCAGTACTTC. Its protein is CASSFARGRETQYF.